The present T cell receptor beta chain was sequenced within a study of cytomegalovirus exposure and HLA in healthy donors. Study at large: Within the Caucasian-associated ancestry cluster were around 81% of the approximately 400 genotyped donors. General study findings and limits: In an earlier analysis, in some 500 donors, most V segments appeared productive either ~87% or ~30% of the time. The classifier reportedly diagnosed cytomegalovirus status with high sensitivity and specificity. Excluded: some indistinguishable V segments such as TRBV6-2 and TRBV6-3.

This PCR relied on a set of 60 Vbeta primers and 13 Jbeta primers. The table came from immunoSEQ multiplex PCR; TCRdb's copy has only in-frame clones and leaves some out. The data show about 200,000 clones, 75% to 85% seen once. About this clone itself: Its cognate antigen is unknown.

Germline trimming cut 5 bases from V and 1 base from J; bases unmatched to any gene: 4. Germline loops: CDR1 MNHNY, CDR2 SVGAGI (reference sequence). CDR3 length equals 16 residues. This chain uses TRBV6-6 with TRBJ2-5; 13 positions agree with TRBD2. This TCR was sampled from a woman aged 50 to 60 in good health and CMV-seropositive. The specimen sequenced was PBMCs. CDR3 DNA: TGTGCCAGCAGTCCCGGACTAGCGGGAGTCCAAGAGACCCAGTACTTC. Its protein is CASSPGLAGVQETQYF.